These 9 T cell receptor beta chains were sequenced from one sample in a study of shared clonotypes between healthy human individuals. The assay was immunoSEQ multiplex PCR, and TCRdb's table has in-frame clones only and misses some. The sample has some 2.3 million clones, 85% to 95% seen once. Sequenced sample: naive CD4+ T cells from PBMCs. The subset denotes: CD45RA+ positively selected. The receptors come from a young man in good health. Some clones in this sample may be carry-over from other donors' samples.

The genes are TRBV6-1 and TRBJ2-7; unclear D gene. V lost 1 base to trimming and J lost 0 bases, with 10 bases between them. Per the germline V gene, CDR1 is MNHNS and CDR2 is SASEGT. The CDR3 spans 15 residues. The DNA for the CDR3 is TGTGCCAGCAGTGAAGGGGCTTCCCCCTCCTACGAGCAGTACTTC. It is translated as CASSEGASPSYEQYF.

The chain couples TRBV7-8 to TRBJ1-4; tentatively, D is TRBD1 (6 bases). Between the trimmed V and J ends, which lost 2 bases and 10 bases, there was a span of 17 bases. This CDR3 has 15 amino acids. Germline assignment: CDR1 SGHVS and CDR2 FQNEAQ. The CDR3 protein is CASSLRGASLAKLFF. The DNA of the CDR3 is TGTGCCAGCAGCTTAAGGGGGGCGTCCTTGGCAAAACTGTTTTTT.

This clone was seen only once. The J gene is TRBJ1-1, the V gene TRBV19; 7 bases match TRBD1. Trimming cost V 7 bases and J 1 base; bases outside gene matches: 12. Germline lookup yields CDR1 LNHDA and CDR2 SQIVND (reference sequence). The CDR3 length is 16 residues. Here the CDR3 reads CASTLPGQDRNTEAFF. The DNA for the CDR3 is TGTGCCAGTACCCTACCCGGACAGGACCGGAACACTGAAGCTTTCTTT.

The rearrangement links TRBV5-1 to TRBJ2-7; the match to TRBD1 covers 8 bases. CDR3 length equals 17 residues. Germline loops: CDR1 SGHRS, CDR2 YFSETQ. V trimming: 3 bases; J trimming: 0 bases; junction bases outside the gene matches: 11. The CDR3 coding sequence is TGCGCCAGCAGCTCTATGACAGGGGACCCTAGCTCCTACGAGCAGTACTTC. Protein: CASSSMTGDPSSYEQYF.

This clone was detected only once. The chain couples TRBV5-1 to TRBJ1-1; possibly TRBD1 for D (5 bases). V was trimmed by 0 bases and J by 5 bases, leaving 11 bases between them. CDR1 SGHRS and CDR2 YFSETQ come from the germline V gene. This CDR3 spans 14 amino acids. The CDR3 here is CASSLASGKTEAFF. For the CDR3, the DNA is TGCGCCAGCAGCTTGGCGTCAGGGAAAACTGAAGCTTTCTTT. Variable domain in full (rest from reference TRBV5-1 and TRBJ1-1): KAGVTQTPRYLIKTRGQQVTLSCSPISGHRSVSWYQQTPGQGLQFLFEYFSETQRNKGNFPGRFSGRQFSNSRSEMNVSTLELGDSALYLCASSLASGKTEAFFGQGTRLTVV.

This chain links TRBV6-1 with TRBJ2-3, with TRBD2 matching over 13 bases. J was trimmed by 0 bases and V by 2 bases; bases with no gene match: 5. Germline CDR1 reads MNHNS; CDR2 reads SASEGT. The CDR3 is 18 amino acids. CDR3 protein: CASSEWTSGRGSTDTQYF. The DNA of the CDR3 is TGTGCCAGCAGTGAATGGACTAGCGGGAGAGGTAGCACAGATACGCAGTATTTT.

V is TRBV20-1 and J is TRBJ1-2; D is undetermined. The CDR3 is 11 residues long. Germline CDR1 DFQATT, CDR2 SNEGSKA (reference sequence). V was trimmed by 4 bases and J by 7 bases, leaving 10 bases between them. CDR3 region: CSAKVSGGYTF. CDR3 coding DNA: TGCAGTGCTAAAGTTTCGGGTGGCTACACCTTC.

CDR3 in amino acids: CASSFGAGETQYF. CDR3 nucleotide sequence: TGCGCCAGCAGCTTCGGGGCGGGGGAGACCCAGTACTTC. The chain combines TRBV5-1 with TRBJ2-5; a weak D match, TRBD2 (6 bases). The CDR3 is made up of 13 amino acids. Germline V gene lookup returns CDR1 SGHRS and CDR2 YFSETQ. With 2 bases removed from V and 5 bases from J, the gap between germline ends came to 10 bases. The variable domain in full, with the rest retrieved from reference TRBV5-1 and TRBJ2-5, is KAGVTQTPRYLIKTRGQQVTLSCSPISGHRSVSWYQQTPGQGLQFLFEYFSETQRNKGNFPGRFSGRQFSNSRSEMNVSTLELGDSALYLCASSFGAGETQYFGPGTRLLVL.

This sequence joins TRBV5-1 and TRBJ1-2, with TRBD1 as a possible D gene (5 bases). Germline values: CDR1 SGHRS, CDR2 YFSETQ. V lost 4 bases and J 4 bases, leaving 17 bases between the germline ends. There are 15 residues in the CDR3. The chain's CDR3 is CASSLDSFRGYGYTF. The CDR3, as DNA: TGCGCCAGCAGCCTCGACTCGTTTAGGGGCTATGGCTACACCTTC.